This T cell receptor beta chain was sequenced for a study of T cells in Graves' hyperthyroidism and ophthalmopathy. Whole-study context: Upon initial diagnosis and before any treatment, peripheral blood was collected.

The ends lost 0 bases at V and 8 bases at J; junction bases unmatched: 18. Looked up from germline, CDR1 is SGDLS and CDR2 is YYNGEE. This CDR3 is 20 amino acids long. As concerns this clonotype: Its antigen is currently unknown.

Absent ophthalmopathy progression within 18 months defined stable Graves' hyperthyroidism. Amplified TCR beta CDR3 regions came from RNA transcripts. First-round RT-PCR targeting the TCR CDR3 was performed with the HTBI primer set. TCRdb redid the calling of the multiplex PCR reads with MiXCR, one entry per CDR3 protein. The data hold about 740,000 distinct CDR3 sequences, with approximately 14% observed a single time. Study-level points and caveats: Separating ophthalmopathy from stable hyperthyroidism was achieved by a 13 V-J model. The model made its ophthalmopathy prediction, and onset followed a median approximately six months later.

Sequenced material: blood. The rearrangement links TRBV9 to TRBJ2-1; TRBD2 agrees at 12 bases. This TCR was sampled from a woman between 18 and 29 years old with Graves' hyperthyroidism. The CDR3 spells CASSVAVTSGSLPGKDEQFF. Written as DNA, the CDR3 is TGTGCCAGCAGCGTAGCGGTGACTAGCGGGAGCCTTCCGGGGAAGGATGAGCAGTTCTTC.